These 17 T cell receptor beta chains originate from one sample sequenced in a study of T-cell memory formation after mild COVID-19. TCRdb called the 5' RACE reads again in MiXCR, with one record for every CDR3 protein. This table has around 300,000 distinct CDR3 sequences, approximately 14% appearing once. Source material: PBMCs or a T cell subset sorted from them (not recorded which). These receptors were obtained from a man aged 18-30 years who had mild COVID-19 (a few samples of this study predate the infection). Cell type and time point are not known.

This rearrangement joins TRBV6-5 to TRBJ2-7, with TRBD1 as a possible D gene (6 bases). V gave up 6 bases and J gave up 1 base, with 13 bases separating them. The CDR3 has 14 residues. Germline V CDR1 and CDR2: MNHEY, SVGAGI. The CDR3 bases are TGTGCCAGCAGCCGATCACAGGGTTCCTACGAGCAGTACGTC. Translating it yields CASSRSQGSYEQYV.

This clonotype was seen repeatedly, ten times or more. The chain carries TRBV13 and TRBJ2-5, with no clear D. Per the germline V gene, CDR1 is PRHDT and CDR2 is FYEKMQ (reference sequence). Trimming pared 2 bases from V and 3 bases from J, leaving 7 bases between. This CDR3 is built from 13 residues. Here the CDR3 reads CASSLRQEETQYF. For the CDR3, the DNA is TGTGCCAGCAGCTTAAGGCAAGAAGAGACCCAGTACTTC.

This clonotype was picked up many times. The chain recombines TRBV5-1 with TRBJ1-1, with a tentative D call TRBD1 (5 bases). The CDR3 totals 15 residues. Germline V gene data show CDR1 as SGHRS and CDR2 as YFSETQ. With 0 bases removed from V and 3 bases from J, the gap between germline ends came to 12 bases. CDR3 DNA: TGCGCCAGCAGCTTGGTTTTAGGGGCGGACACTGAAGCTTTCTTT. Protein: CASSLVLGADTEAFF.

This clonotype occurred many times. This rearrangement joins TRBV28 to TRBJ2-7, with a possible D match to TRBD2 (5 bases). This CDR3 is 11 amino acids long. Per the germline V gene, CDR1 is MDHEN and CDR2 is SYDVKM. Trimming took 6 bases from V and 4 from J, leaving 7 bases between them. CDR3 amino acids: CASRREYEQYV. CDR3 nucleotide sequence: TGTGCCAGCAGACGGGAATACGAGCAGTACGTC.

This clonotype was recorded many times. The CDR3 region is CASSLGQASEAFF. The DNA for the CDR3 is TGTGCCAGCAGCTTAGGACAGGCGTCTGAAGCTTTCTTT. The chain joins TRBV7-2 to TRBJ1-1, with D possibly being TRBD1 (6 bases). The CDR3 is 13 amino acids. V lost 1 base to trimming and J lost 6 bases, with 9 bases between them. CDR1 is SGHTA and CDR2 is FQGNSA in the germline V gene.

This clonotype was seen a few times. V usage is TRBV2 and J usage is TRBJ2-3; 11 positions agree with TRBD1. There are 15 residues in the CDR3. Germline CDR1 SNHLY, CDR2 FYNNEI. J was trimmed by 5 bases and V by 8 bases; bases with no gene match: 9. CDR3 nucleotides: TGTGCCAGCGGAGCCTCGGGACAGGGGGGAGATACGCAGTATTTT. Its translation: CASGASGQGGDTQYF.

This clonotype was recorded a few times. The CDR3 region has the DNA TGTGCCAGCAGTCACTATGGCGAAACCAAAAACATTCAGTACTTC. Translated, it gives CASSHYGETKNIQYF. The genes are TRBV6-2 or TRBV6-3 and TRBJ2-4; unclear D gene. CDR1 and CDR2 (germline): MNHEY, SVGEGT. V lost 5 bases to trimming and J lost 2 bases, with 13 bases between them. The CDR3 has 15 residues.

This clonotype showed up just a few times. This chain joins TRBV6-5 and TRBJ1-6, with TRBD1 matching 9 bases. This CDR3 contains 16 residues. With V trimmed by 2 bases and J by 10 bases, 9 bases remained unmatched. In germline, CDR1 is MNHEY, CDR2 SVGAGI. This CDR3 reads CASSYQVGTGYSPLHF. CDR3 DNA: TGTGCCAGCAGTTACCAAGTAGGGACAGGGTACTCACCCCTCCACTTT.

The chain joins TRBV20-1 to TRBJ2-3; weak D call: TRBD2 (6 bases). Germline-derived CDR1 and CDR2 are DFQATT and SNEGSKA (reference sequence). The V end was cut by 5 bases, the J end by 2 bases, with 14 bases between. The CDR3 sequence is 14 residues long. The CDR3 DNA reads TGCAGTGCTGGCCCACCGGGGGTCACAGATACGCAGTATTTT. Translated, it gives CSAGPPGVTDTQYF.

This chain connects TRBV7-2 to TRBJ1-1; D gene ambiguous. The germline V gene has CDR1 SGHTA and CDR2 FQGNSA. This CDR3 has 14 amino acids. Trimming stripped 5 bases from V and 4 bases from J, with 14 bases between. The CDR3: CASSQTTVGTEAFF. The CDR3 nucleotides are TGTGCCAGCAGCCAGACCACCGTCGGCACTGAAGCTTTCTTT.

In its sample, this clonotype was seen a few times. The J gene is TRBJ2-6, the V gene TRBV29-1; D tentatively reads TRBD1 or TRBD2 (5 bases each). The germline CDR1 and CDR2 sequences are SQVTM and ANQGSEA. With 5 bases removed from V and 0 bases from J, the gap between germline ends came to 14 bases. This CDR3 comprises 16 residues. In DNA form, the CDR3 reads TGCAGCGTTTCGGGGCTTAAGTTCTCTGGGGCCAACGTCCTGACTTTC. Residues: CSVSGLKFSGANVLTF. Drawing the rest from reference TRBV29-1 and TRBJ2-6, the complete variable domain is SAVISQKPSRDICQRGTSLTIQCQVDSQVTMMFWYRQQPGQSLTLIATANQGSEATYESGFVIDKFPISRPNLTFSTLTVSNMSPEDSSIYLCSVSGLKFSGANVLTFGAGSRLTVL.

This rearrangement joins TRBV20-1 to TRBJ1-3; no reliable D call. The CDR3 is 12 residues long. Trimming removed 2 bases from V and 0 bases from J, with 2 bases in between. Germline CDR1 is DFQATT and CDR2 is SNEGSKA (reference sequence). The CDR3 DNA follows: TGCAGTGCTAGATCCTCTGGAAACACCATATATTTT. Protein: CSARSSGNTIYF.

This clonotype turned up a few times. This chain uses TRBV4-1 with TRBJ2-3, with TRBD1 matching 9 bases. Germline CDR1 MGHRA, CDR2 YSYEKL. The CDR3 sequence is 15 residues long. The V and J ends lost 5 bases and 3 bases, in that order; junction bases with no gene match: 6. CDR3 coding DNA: TGCGCCAGCAGCTACCGGGACAGGGAAACAGATACGCAGTATTTT. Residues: CASSYRDRETDTQYF.

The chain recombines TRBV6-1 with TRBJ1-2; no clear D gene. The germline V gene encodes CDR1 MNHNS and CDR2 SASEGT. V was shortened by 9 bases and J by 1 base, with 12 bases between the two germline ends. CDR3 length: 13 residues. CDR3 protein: CASFRDNNYGYTF. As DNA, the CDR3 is TGTGCCAGTTTTCGAGACAATAACTATGGCTACACCTTC.

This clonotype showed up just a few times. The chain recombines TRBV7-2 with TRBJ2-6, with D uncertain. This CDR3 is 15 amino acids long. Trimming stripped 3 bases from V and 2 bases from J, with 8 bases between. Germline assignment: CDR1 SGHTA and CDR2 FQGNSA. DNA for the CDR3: TGTGCCAGCAGCTTGGTGGCAGCTGGGGCCAACGTCCTGACTTTC. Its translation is CASSLVAAGANVLTF.

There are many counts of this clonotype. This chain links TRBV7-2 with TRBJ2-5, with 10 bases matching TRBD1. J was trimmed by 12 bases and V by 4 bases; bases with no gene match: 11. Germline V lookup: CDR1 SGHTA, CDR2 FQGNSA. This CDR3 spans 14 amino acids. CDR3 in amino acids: CASSSTGQGSFEYF. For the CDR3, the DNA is TGTGCCAGCAGCTCCACGGGACAGGGGTCGTTTGAGTACTTC.

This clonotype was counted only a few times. CDR3 DNA sequence: TGTGCCAGCAGTTATGGGACAGGGGAGTATTTTAACTATGGCTACACCTTC. This translates into CASSYGTGEYFNYGYTF. The chain links TRBV6-6 to TRBJ1-2, with 10 nucleotides matching TRBD1. The CDR3 length is 17 residues. Trimming removed 3 bases from V and 1 base from J; junction bases left unmatched: 8. Germline lookup yields CDR1 MNHNY and CDR2 SVGAGI (reference sequence).